These T cell receptor beta chains were read from a single sample in a study of blood T cell repertoires in COVID-19. Produced via immunoSEQ multiplex PCR; TCRdb's table is partial and in-frame only. The sample shows about 230,000 clones, nearly 85% of them seen only once. Sequencing used peripheral blood. Receptors were obtained from a woman under 40 with COVID-19, enrolled during active disease. Each CDR3 is given with its conserved first and last residue. A D gene is named only where the DNA matches it firmly. Some rows mark clone size as missing; the rest say once, few, many or name a class of expanded clone.

clone size	V gene	D gene	J gene	CDR3 DNA	CDR3 protein
-	TRBV2	TRBD1	TRBJ1-4	TGTGCCAGCAGTGAATACAGGGGGGAAGAAAAACTGTTTTTT	CASSEYRGEEKLFF
few	TRBV9	-	TRBJ1-6	TGTGCCAGCAGCGTACAGGATAATTCACCCCTCCACTTT	CASSVQDNSPLHF
-	TRBV3-1/TRBV3-2	TRBD2	TRBJ2-5	TGTGCCAGCAGCCCTACCCTACTAGCGGGGGGTGGAGAGACCCAGTACTTC	CASSPTLLAGGGETQYF
-	TRBV19	-	TRBJ2-3	TGTGCCAGTAGTATACTTAGCATCACAGATACGCAGTATTTT	CASSILSITDTQYF
-	TRBV7-5	-	TRBJ2-7	TGTCATGGACAGGAAATAGGGTACGAGCAGTACTTC	CHGQEIGYEQYF
-	TRBV5-5	TRBD2	TRBJ2-5	TGTGCCAGCAGACTAGCGGGGGGAAGTGAGACCCAGTACTTC	CASRLAGGSETQYF
-	TRBV11-2	-	TRBJ1-2	TGTGCCAGCAGCCCAGGGGACGGCTACACCTTC	CASSPGDGYTF
-	TRBV27	-	TRBJ2-7	TGTGCCAGCAGTCCTTGGACAGAACCGTACTTC	CASSPWTEPYF
few	TRBV28	-	TRBJ2-3	TGTGCCACCCGGGTGGAGGGGAGCACAGATACGCAGTATTTT	CATRVEGSTDTQYF
-	TRBV5-1	TRBD2	TRBJ2-2	TGCGCCAGCAGCTTACGGGGGGTAAACACCGGGGAGCTGTTTTTT	CASSLRGVNTGELFF
-	TRBV10-3	-	TRBJ1-6	TGTGCCATCAGTGAGGAGGGGGTTGGCCCTTCACCCCTCCACTTT	CAISEEGVGPSPLHF
-	TRBV4-3	TRBD2	TRBJ2-2	TGCGCCAGCAGTTTTTTTCAAAGCCCTAGCGGGGGGACCGGGGAGCTGTTTTTT	CASSFFQSPSGGTGELFF
-	TRBV6-2/TRBV6-3	-	TRBJ2-1	TGTGCCAGCAGCCGACGGCGGGGAGAGCAGTTCTTC	CASSRRRGEQFF
-	TRBV25-1	-	TRBJ1-6	TGTGCCAGCAGCGCAACGAGCTCCTATAATTCACCCCTCCACTTT	CASSATSSYNSPLHF
-	TRBV19	TRBD1	TRBJ2-2	TGTGCCAGTAGCCGGTCAGGGGGCCGGGAGCTGTTTTTT	CASSRSGGRELFF
-	TRBV5-4	-	TRBJ2-3	TGTGCCAGCAGAGGGGGCACAGATACGCAGTATTTT	CASRGGTDTQYF
-	TRBV27	TRBD2	TRBJ2-2	TGTGCCAGCAGTACCGGGGGGAGCGGGGAGCTGTTTTTT	CASSTGGSGELFF
-	TRBV20-1	TRBD2	TRBJ2-1	TGCAGTGCTAGTAGGTTAGCGGGGGGGCCCAGTGAGCAGTTCTTC	CSASRLAGGPSEQFF
-	TRBV2	TRBD2	TRBJ2-3	TGTGCCAGCAGTCTAGCGGGTGCAGATACGCAGTATTTT	CASSLAGADTQYF
few	TRBV13	TRBD1	TRBJ1-2	TGTGCCAGCAGTTATGGGACAGACTATGGCTACACCTTC	CASSYGTDYGYTF
-	TRBV6-2/TRBV6-3	TRBD1	TRBJ2-7	TGTGCCAGCAGTACCGCCGGGACAGTACACTTGGGGCAGTACTTC	CASSTAGTVHLGQYF
-	TRBV7-2	-	TRBJ2-5	TGTGCCAGCAGCAATAACGAGGTCTCGACCCAGTACTTC	CASSNNEVSTQYF
few	TRBV25-1	-	TRBJ2-5	TGTGCCAGCAGTGAATGGTCAGGGGTGGAGACCCAGTACTTC	CASSEWSGVETQYF
-	TRBV4-2	-	TRBJ2-1	TGTGCCAGCAGCCAAGATGGGAGTTGGGGGGAAGGGAATGAGCAGTTCTTC	CASSQDGSWGEGNEQFF
-	TRBV5-1	TRBD1	TRBJ1-2	TGCGCCAGCAGCTTGGGACAGGGGGCGCGGGACTATGGCTACACCTTC	CASSLGQGARDYGYTF
-	TRBV5-1	TRBD1	TRBJ1-4	TGCGCCAGCAGCCCTGGACAGGGACGGAATGAAAAACTGTTTTTT	CASSPGQGRNEKLFF
-	TRBV4-3	TRBD2	TRBJ2-2	TGCGCCAGCAGCCAAGAATGGCTAGCGGGAGCGGCCACCGGGGAGCTGTTTTTT	CASSQEWLAGAATGELFF
-	TRBV19	-	TRBJ1-2	TGTGCCAGTAGTAGGGGAGGTGGTAACTATGGCTACACCTTC	CASSRGGGNYGYTF
-	TRBV19	-	TRBJ1-5	TGTGCCAGTAGTAAAGGGGTCCAGCCCCAGCATTTT	CASSKGVQPQHF
-	TRBV30	TRBD1	TRBJ2-7	TGTGCCTGGAGTGCGACAGGGAGCTCCTACGAGCAGTACTTC	CAWSATGSSYEQYF
-	TRBV9	TRBD2	TRBJ2-3	TGTGCCAGCAGCGTAGCTACGTCGGGCGGGGGGGCCGATACGCAGTATTTT	CASSVATSGGGADTQYF
-	TRBV13	TRBD1	TRBJ1-2	TGTGCCAGCAGCCAGAGGGACAGGGGGCGGAACTATGGCTACACCTTC	CASSQRDRGRNYGYTF
few	TRBV19	-	TRBJ1-5	TGTGCCAGTGGACAGCCCAATCAGCCCCAGCATTTT	CASGQPNQPQHF
-	TRBV2	TRBD1	TRBJ2-3	TGTGCCATACCGGGACAGGGGTGGTTAGCTAGCACAGATACGCAGTATTTT	CAIPGQGWLASTDTQYF
-	TRBV5-4	TRBD1	TRBJ2-7	TGTGCCAGCAGTACCCGGGACAGGGTCGGCGAGCAGTACTTC	CASSTRDRVGEQYF
-	TRBV6-5	-	TRBJ1-3	TGTGCCAGCAGTTCGCAGGGGATCCCTGGAAACACCATATATTTT	CASSSQGIPGNTIYF
-	TRBV12-3/TRBV12-4	-	TRBJ2-1	TGTGCCAGCGGGGCCCTACGAATCGGGCAGTTCTTC	CASGALRIGQFF
-	TRBV27	TRBD1	TRBJ1-4	TGTGCCAGCAGTTTGAAACAGGGGCCTGAAAAACTGTTTTTT	CASSLKQGPEKLFF
-	TRBV27	TRBD1	TRBJ2-7	TGTGCCAGCAGTTTCGGGCAGGGGGCAAGTCAGTACTTC	CASSFGQGASQYF
once	TRBV11-2	TRBD1	TRBJ2-7	TGTGCCAGCAGCTTCGGGACAGGGACCTACGAGCAGTACTTC	CASSFGTGTYEQYF
once	TRBV2	TRBD1	TRBJ1-1	TGTGCCAGCAGTCTGACAGGGGCCCCTGAAGCTTTCTTT	CASSLTGAPEAFF
-	TRBV9	TRBD2	TRBJ2-1	TGTGCCAGCAGCGTAAGTAGCGGGGCCTACTACAATGAGCAGTTCTTC	CASSVSSGAYYNEQFF
-	TRBV2	-	TRBJ2-3	TGTGCCAGCAGTCTTGGCCCCCCGGATACGCAGTATTTT	CASSLGPPDTQYF
-	TRBV6-5	TRBD1	TRBJ2-1	TGTGCCAGCAGTTACCAAACCGGGACAGGGTATGGAAAACAGTTCTTC	CASSYQTGTGYGKQFF
-	TRBV19	-	TRBJ1-2	TGTGCCAGTAACGGCCCTCAAGGGGGGGCCTATGGCTACACCTTC	CASNGPQGGAYGYTF